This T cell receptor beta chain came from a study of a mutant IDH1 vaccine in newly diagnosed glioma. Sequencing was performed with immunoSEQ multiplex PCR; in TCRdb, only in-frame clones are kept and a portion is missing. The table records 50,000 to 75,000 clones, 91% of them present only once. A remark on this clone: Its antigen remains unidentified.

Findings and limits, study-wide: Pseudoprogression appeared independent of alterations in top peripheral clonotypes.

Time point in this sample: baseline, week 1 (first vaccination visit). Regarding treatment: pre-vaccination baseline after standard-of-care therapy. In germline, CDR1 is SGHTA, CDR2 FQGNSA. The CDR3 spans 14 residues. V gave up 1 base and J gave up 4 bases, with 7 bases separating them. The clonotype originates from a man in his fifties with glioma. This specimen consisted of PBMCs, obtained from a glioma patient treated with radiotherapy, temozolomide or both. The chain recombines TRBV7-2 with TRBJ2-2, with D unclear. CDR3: CASSLVVVTGELFF. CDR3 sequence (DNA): TGTGCCAGCAGCTTAGTCGTAGTCACCGGGGAGCTGTTTTTT.